A single sample is the source of the 10 T cell receptor beta chains below, sequenced in a study of blood T cell repertoires in COVID-19. TCRdb's copy holds only in-frame clones and misses some; the assay was immunoSEQ multiplex PCR. Here the sample spans about 400,000 clones, 86% being singletons. Input material: peripheral blood. The receptors derive from a woman in her twenties or thirties with active or convalescent COVID-19.

The chain links TRBV27 to TRBJ1-1; no firm D call. Germline loops: CDR1 MNHEY, CDR2 SMNVEV (reference sequence). Deletions cut 1 base from V and 3 bases from J, with 6 bases between. The CDR3 has 13 amino acids. CDR3 in amino acids: CASSLWSDTEAFF. CDR3 bases: TGTGCCAGCAGTTTATGGTCAGACACTGAAGCTTTCTTT.

The V and J genes are TRBV2 and TRBJ2-5; D perhaps matches TRBD1 (6 bases). Trimming shortened V by 6 bases and J by 4 bases, and 21 bases separated the two germline ends. This CDR3 comprises 16 residues. Germline lookup yields CDR1 SNHLY and CDR2 FYNNEI. This chain's CDR3 is CASSSISQGGAETQYF. CDR3 nucleotide sequence: TGTGCCAGCAGCTCAATCTCACAGGGTGGTGCAGAGACCCAGTACTTC.

The chain links TRBV19 to TRBJ1-2; 7 bases map to TRBD1. CDR1 is LNHDA and CDR2 is SQIVND in the germline V gene (reference sequence). The CDR3 is made up of 12 amino acids. The CDR3 here is CGTGDIGYGYTF. In nucleotides, the CDR3 is TGTGGCACAGGGGATATCGGCTATGGCTACACCTTC.

This chain uses TRBV27 with TRBJ1-2; D is unclear. The CDR3 loop spans 14 amino acids. The V gene's germline CDR1 is MNHEY and CDR2 SMNVEV (reference sequence). V was trimmed by 6 bases and J by 8 bases, leaving 19 bases between them. DNA for the CDR3: TGTGCCAGCAGACCGGCGACCGGGTTAAGCGGCTACACCTTC. It yields the protein CASRPATGLSGYTF.

V and J are TRBV6-1 and TRBJ1-2; D might be TRBD1 (6 bases). This CDR3 region has 14 residues. V gave up 0 bases and J gave up 8 bases, with 13 bases separating them. CDR1 and CDR2 from the germline V gene are MNHNS and SASEGT. Written as DNA, the CDR3 is TGTGCCAGCAGTGAAGCGCAGGGGCAGAGAGGCTACACCTTC. This encodes CASSEAQGQRGYTF.

The chain combines TRBV10-3 with TRBJ1-1, with D hard to call. V was trimmed by 0 bases and J by 8 bases, leaving 7 bases between them. The CDR3 has 12 residues. Germline V CDR1 and CDR2: ENHRY, SYGVKD. CDR3 nucleotides: TGTGCCATCAGTGAGTCTCAGACAGAAGCTTTCTTT. Translating it yields CAISESQTEAFF.

The chain carries TRBV6-5 and TRBJ1-2, with D possibly matching TRBD1 (5 bases). Germline V CDR1 and CDR2: MNHEY, SVGAGI. V was pared by 2 bases and J by 4 bases, with 8 bases between. This CDR3 spans 13 amino acids. CDR3 protein: CASSYAQGYGYTF. The CDR3 DNA follows: TGTGCCAGCAGTTACGCCCAGGGCTATGGCTACACCTTC.

This clone was counted a few times. This same CDR3 is encoded by further DNA sequences in the sample. V and J are TRBV19 and TRBJ1-1, with D unclear. The V end was cut by 3 bases, the J end by 4 bases, with 6 bases between. Germline loops: CDR1 LNHDA, CDR2 SQIVND (reference sequence). This CDR3 has 12 amino acids. This CDR3 reads CASSIGSTEAFF. As DNA, the CDR3 is TGTGCCAGTAGTATCGGGAGCACTGAAGCTTTCTTT.

This clone was counted only a few times. This chain uses TRBV6-1 with TRBJ1-1; D is possibly TRBD1 (5 bases). This CDR3 has 13 amino acids. Trimming shortened V by 1 base and J by 6 bases, and 9 bases separated the two germline ends. The germline V gene encodes CDR1 MNHNS and CDR2 SASEGT. The CDR3 bases are TGTGCCAGCAGTGAAGGGAGGGGAGCTGAAGCTTTCTTT. Protein sequence: CASSEGRGAEAFF.

The genes are TRBV2 and TRBJ2-1; D perhaps matches TRBD1 (5 bases). The CDR3 is 14 amino acids. Per the germline V gene, CDR1 is SNHLY and CDR2 is FYNNEI. Deletions cut 7 bases from V and 3 bases from J, with 13 bases between. The chain's CDR3 is CASTADKNYNEQFF. CDR3 DNA sequence: TGTGCCAGCACCGCGGACAAGAACTACAATGAGCAGTTCTTC.